The source of this TCR beta chain is a study of siplizumab effects on memory and regulatory T cells. Regarding the study as a whole: Contribution to the alloresponse seemed major for naive T cells, which also seemed more diverse than memory cells.

Worth noting for this clone: Antigen: not known.

The method was immunoSEQ multiplex PCR; TCRdb's version includes in-frame clones alone and lacks a portion of them. The sample has about 72,000 clones; about 90% are singletons. The CDR3 runs to 16 residues. The sample taken for sequencing was CD8+ T cells sorted from blood. The V gene is TRBV21-1, the J gene TRBJ1-3; the table's D call, TRBD1, was not checked against the DNA. TRBV21-1 constitutes a pseudogene. This sequence was found in a human donor in good health. The CDR3 spells CASKGKVFNLGNTIYF. CDR3 DNA sequence: TGTGCCAGCAAGGGGAAGGTTTTCAATCTCGGAAACACCATATATTTT.